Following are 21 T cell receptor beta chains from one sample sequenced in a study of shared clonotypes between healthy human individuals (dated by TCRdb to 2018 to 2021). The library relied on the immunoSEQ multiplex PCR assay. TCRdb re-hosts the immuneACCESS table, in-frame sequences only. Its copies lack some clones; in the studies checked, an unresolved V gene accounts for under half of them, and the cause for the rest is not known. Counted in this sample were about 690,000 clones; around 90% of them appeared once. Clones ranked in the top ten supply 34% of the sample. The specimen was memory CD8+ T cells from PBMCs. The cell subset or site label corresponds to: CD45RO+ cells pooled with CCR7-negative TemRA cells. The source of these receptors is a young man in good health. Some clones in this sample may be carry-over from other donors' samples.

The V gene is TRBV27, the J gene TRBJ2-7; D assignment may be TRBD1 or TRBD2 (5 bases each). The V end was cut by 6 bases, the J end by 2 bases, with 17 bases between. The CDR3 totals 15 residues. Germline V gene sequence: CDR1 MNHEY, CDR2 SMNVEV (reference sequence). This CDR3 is CASSLRGPNTYEQYF. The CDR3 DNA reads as TGTGCCAGCAGCTTACGGGGCCCGAACACCTACGAGCAGTACTTC.

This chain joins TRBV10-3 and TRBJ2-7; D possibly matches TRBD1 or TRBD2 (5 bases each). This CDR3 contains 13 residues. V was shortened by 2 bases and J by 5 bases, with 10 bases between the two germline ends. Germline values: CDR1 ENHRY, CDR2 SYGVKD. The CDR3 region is CAISERRDDEQYF. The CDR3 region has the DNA TGTGCCATCAGTGAGCGACGGGACGACGAGCAGTACTTC.

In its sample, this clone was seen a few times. In nucleotides, the CDR3 is TGTGCCAGAGGGAGAAGGAACAATGAGCAGTTCTTC. The encoded protein is CARGRRNNEQFF. V usage is TRBV9 and J usage is TRBJ2-1, with D maybe TRBD2 (5 bases). The CDR3 consists of 12 residues. Trimming pared 8 bases from V and 5 bases from J, leaving 11 bases between. Per the germline V gene, CDR1 is SGDLS and CDR2 is YYNGEE.

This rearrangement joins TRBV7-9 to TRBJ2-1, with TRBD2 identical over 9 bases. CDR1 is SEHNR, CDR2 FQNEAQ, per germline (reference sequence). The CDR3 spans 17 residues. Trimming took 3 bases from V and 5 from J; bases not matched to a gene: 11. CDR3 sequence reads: CASSLPGTSNANNEQFF. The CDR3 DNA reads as TGTGCCAGCAGCTTGCCCGGGACTAGCAATGCCAACAATGAGCAGTTCTTC.

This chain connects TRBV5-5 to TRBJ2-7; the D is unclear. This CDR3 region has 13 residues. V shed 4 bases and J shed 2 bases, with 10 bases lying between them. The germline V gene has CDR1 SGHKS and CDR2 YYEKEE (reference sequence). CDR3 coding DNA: TGTGCCAGCAGCGAACACCCAACCTACGAGCAGTACTTC. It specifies CASSEHPTYEQYF.

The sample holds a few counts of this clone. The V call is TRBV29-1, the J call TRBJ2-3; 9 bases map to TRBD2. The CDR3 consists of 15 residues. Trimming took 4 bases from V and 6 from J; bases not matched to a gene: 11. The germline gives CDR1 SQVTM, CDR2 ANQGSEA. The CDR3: CSVAPGLAVSDTQYF. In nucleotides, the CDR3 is TGCAGCGTTGCCCCGGGACTAGCCGTTTCGGATACGCAGTATTTT.

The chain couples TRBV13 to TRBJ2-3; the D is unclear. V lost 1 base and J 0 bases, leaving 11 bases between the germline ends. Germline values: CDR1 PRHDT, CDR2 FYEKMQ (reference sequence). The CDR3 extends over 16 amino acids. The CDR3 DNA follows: TGTGCCAGCAGCTTAGCCGGGCAGGATAGCACAGATACGCAGTATTTT. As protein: CASSLAGQDSTDTQYF.

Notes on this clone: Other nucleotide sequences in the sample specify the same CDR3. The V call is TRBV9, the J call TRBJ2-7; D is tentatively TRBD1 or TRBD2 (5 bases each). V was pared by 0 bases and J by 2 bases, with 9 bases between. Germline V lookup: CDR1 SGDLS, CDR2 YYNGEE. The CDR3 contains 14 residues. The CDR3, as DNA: TGTGCCAGCAGCGTAGGTGGGGACGCCTACGAGCAGTACTTC. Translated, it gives CASSVGGDAYEQYF.

As DNA, the CDR3 is TGTGCCAGCAACTTCCTAGCGGGTTACAATGAGCAGTTCTTC. This encodes CASNFLAGYNEQFF. The genes are TRBV9 and TRBJ2-1, with 8 nucleotides matching TRBD2. V lost 6 bases and J lost 4; bases outside the gene matches: 6. CDR3 size: 14 residues. Germline values: CDR1 SGDLS, CDR2 YYNGEE.

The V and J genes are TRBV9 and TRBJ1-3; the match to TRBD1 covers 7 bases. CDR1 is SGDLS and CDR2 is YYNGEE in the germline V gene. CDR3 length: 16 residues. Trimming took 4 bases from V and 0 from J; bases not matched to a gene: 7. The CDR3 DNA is TGTGCCAGCAGCCCCCACGGGGACAGCTCTGGAAACACCATATATTTT. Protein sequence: CASSPHGDSSGNTIYF.

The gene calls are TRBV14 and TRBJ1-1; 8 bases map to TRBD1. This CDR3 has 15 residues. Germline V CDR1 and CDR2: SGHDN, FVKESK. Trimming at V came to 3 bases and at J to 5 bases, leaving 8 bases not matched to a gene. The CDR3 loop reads CASSHSGGWGTEAFF. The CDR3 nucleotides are TGTGCCAGCAGCCATTCAGGGGGCTGGGGGACTGAAGCTTTCTTT.

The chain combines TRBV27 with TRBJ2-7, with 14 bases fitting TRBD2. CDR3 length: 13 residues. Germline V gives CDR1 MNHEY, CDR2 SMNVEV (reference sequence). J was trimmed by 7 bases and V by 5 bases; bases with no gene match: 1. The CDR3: CASSRLAGGEQYF. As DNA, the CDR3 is TGTGCCAGCAGTAGACTAGCGGGGGGGGAGCAGTACTTC.

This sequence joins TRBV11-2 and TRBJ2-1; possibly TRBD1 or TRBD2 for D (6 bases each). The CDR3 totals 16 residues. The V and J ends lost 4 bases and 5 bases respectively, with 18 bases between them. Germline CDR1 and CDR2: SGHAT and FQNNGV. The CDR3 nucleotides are TGTGCCAGCAGCTCCAGGACTGGAGGGACAAACAATGAGCAGTTCTTC. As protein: CASSSRTGGTNNEQFF.

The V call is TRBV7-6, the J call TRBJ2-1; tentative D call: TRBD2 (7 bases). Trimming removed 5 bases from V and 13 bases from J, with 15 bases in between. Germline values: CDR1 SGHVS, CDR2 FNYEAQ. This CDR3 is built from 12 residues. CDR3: CASSPGEGDQFF. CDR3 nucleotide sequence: TGTGCCAGCAGCCCAGGGGAGGGGGACCAGTTCTTC. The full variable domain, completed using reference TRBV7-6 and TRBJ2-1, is GAGVSQSPRYKVTKRGQDVALRCDPISGHVSLYWYRQALGQGPEFLTYFNYEAQQDKSGLPNDRFSAERPEGSISTLTIQRTEQRDSAMYRCASSPGEGDQFFGPGTRLTVL.

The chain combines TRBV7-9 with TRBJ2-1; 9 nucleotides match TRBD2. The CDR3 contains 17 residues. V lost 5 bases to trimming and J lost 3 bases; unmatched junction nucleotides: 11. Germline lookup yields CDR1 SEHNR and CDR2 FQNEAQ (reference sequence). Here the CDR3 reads CASSLTIAGANYNEQFF. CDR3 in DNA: TGTGCCAGCAGCCTCACTATAGCGGGAGCTAACTACAATGAGCAGTTCTTC.

CDR3 protein: CATGRGTSGRNEQFF. CDR3 DNA: TGTGCCACCGGGCGAGGGACTAGCGGGAGAAATGAGCAGTTCTTC. The rearrangement links TRBV2 to TRBJ2-1; TRBD2 agrees at 14 bases. Trimming removed 10 bases from V and 7 bases from J; junction bases left unmatched: 9. Per the germline V gene, CDR1 is SNHLY and CDR2 is FYNNEI. The CDR3 covers 15 residues.

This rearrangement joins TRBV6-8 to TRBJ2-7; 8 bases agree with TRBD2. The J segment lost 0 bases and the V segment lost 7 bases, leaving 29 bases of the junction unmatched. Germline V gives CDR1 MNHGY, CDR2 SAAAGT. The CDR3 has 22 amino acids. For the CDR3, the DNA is TGTGCCAGCACGGCCCCACAGCCGTCACTTGGGGCTAGCGGGCCGATCTCCTACGAGCAGTACTTC. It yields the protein CASTAPQPSLGASGPISYEQYF.

The CDR3 DNA sequence: TGTGCCAGCAGTTTCTGGACAGGCACAGATACGCAGTATTTT. Translation: CASSFWTGTDTQYF. J is TRBJ2-3 and V is TRBV27; D is possibly TRBD1 (6 bases). The CDR3 has 14 amino acids. The V end was cut by 3 bases, the J end by 1 base, with 8 bases between. Germline CDR1 is MNHEY and CDR2 is SMNVEV (reference sequence).

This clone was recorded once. CDR3 coding DNA: TGTGCCAGCAGTATTCAAACGGGACAAAATTACGAGCAGTACTTC. Translating it yields CASSIQTGQNYEQYF. The chain is built from TRBV27 and TRBJ2-7; possibly TRBD1 for D (6 bases). Germline CDR1 reads MNHEY; CDR2 reads SMNVEV (reference sequence). The CDR3 consists of 15 residues. The V gene lost 5 bases and the J gene lost 4 bases, with 18 bases spanning the gap.

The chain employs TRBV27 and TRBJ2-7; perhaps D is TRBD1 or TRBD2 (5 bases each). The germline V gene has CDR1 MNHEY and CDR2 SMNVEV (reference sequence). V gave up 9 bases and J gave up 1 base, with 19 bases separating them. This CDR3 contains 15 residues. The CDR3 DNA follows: TGTGCCAGTTGCCTCTCCGGGACGTATTCCTACGAGCAGTACTTC. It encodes CASCLSGTYSYEQYF.

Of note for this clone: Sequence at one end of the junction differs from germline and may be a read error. The CDR3 reads CASSQSGRGLPPLYGQYF. CDR3 nucleotides: TGCGCCAGCAGCCAATCAGGCAGGGGGCTCCCTCCTTTATACGGGCAGTACTTC. The genes are TRBV4-1 and TRBJ2-7; 8 bases match TRBD1. The CDR3 runs to 18 residues. Germline V gene lookup returns CDR1 MGHRA and CDR2 YSYEKL.